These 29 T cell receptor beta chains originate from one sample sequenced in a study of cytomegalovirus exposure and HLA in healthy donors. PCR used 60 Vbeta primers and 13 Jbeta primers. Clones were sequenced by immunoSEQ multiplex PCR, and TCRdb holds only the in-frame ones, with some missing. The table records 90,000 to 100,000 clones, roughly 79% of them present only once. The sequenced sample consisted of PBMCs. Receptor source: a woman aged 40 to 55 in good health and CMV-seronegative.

The CDR3 DNA is TGTGCCAGCAGTTTAATGTTCGGCGGGACCAATGAGCAGTTCTTC. Protein: CASSLMFGGTNEQFF. The chain employs TRBV27 and TRBJ2-1, with D perhaps TRBD2 (6 bases). Germline CDR1 is MNHEY and CDR2 is SMNVEV (reference sequence). This CDR3 region has 15 residues. V was clipped by 2 bases and J by 6 bases, with 14 bases between them.

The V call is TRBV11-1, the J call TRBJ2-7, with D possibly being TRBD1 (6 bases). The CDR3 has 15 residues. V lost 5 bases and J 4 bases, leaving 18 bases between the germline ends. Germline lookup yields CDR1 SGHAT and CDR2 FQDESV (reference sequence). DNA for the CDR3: TGTGCCAGCAGCAGACCGGGACATCTCTCTTACGAGCAGTACTTC. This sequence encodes CASSRPGHLSYEQYF.

CDR3 in DNA: TGTGCCAGCAGCTTGTCGTCGCTAGCGGGGGCGCAAGAGACCCAGTACTTC. It specifies CASSLSSLAGAQETQYF. V usage is TRBV5-4 and J usage is TRBJ2-5, with 10 bases fitting TRBD2. Trimming at V came to 1 base and at J to 2 bases, leaving 8 bases not matched to a gene. The length of the CDR3 is 17 residues. Germline V gene data show CDR1 as SGHNT and CDR2 as YYREEE (reference sequence).

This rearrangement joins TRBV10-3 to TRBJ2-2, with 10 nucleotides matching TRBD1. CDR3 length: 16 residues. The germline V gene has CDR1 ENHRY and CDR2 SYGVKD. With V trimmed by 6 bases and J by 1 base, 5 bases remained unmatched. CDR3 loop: CAIRQGQGQNTGELFF. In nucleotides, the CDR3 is TGTGCCATCAGGCAGGGACAGGGGCAGAACACCGGGGAGCTGTTTTTT.

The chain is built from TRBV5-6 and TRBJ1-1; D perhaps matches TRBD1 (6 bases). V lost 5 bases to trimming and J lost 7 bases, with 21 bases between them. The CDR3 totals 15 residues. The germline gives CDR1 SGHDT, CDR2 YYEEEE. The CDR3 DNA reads TGTGCCAGCAGATCCCCGGGGGGCGGGACTAGTGAAGCTTTCTTT. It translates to CASRSPGGGTSEAFF.

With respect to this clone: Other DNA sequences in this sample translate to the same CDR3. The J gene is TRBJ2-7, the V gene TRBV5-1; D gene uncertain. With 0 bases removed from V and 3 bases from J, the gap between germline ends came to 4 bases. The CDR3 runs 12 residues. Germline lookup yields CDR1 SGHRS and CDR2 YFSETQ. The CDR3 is CASSLGGYEQYF. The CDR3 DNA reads TGCGCCAGCAGCTTGGGCGGCTACGAGCAGTACTTC.

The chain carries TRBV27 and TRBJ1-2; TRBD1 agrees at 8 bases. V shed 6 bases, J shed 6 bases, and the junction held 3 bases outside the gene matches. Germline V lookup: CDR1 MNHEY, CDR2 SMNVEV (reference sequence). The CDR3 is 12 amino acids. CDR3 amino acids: CASSTGGHGYTF. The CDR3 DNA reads TGTGCCAGCAGCACAGGGGGGCATGGCTACACCTTC.

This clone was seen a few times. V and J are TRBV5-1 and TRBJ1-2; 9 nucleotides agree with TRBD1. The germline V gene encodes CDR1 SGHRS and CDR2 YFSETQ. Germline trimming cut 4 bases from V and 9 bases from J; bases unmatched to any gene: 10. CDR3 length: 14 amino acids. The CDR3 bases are TGCGCCAGCAGCCGGGGACAGGGTGTCGTTCGCTACACCTTC. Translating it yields CASSRGQGVVRYTF.

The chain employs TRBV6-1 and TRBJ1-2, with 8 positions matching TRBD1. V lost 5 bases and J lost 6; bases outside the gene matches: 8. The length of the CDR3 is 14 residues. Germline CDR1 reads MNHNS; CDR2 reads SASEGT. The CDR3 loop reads CASSSRDRYDGYTF. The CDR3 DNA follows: TGTGCCAGCAGTTCTCGGGACAGGTACGATGGCTACACCTTC.

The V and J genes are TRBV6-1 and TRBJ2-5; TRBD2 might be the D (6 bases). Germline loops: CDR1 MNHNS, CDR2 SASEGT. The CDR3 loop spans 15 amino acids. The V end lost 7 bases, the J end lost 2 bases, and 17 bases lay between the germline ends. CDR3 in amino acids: CASTLGGERQETQYF. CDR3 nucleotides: TGTGCCAGCACCTTAGGAGGGGAGCGGCAAGAGACCCAGTACTTC.

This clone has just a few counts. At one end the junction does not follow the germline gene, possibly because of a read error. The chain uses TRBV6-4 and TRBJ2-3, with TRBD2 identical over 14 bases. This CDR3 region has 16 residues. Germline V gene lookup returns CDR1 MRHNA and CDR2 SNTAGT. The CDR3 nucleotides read TGTGCCAGCAGTGCCGGGACTAGCGGGAGCACAGATACCCAGTATTTT. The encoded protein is CASSAGTSGSTDTQYF.

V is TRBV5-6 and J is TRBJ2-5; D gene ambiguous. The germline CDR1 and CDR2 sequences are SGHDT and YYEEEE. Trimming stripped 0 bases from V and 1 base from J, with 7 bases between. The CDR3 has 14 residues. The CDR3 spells CASSLAGFQETQYF. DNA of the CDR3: TGTGCCAGCAGCTTGGCAGGATTCCAAGAGACCCAGTACTTC.

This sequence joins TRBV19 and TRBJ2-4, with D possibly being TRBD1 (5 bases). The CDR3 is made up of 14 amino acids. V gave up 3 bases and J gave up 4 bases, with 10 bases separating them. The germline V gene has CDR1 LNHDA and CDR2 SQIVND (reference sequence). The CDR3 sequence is CASSIRREKNIQYF. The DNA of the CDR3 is TGTGCCAGTAGTATTCGCAGGGAAAAAAACATTCAGTACTTC.

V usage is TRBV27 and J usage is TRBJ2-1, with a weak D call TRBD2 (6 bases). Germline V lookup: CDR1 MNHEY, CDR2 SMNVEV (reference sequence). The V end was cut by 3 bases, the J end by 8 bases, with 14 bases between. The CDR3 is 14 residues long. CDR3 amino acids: CASSLRGPGDEQFF. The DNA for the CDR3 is TGTGCCAGCAGTTTGCGGGGTCCGGGGGATGAGCAGTTCTTC.

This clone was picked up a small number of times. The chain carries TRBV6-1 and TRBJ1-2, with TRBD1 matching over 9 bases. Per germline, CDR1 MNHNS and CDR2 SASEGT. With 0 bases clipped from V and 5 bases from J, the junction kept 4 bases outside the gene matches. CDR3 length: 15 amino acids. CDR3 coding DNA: TGTGCCAGCAGTGAAGCCGGGACAGGGACATATGGCTACACCTTC. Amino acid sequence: CASSEAGTGTYGYTF.

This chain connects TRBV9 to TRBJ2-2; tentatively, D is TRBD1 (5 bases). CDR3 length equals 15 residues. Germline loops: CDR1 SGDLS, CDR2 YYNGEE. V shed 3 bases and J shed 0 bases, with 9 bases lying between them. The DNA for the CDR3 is TGTGCCAGCAGCGGAACAGGAGCGAACACCGGGGAGCTGTTTTTT. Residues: CASSGTGANTGELFF.

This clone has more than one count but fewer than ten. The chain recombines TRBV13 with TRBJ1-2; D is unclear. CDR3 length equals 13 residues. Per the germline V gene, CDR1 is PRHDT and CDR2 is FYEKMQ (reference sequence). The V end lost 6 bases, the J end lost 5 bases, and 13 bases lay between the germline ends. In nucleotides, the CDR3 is TGTGCCAGCAGTCTCGGGCGGGCTTATGGCTACACCTTC. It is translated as CASSLGRAYGYTF.

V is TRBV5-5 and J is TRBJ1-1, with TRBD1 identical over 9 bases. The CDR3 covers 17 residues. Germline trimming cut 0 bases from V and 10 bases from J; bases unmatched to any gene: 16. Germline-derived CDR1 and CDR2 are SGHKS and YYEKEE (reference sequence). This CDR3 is CASSLGPGTGSTAGAFF. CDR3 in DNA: TGTGCCAGCAGCTTGGGCCCCGGGACAGGGTCTACGGCTGGAGCTTTCTTT.

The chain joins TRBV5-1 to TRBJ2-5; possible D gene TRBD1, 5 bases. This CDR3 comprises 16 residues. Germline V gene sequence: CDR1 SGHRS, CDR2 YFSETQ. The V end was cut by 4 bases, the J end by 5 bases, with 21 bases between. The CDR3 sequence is CASSPYRTRGDETQYF. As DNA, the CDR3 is TGCGCCAGCAGCCCCTACCGGACAAGGGGCGACGAGACCCAGTACTTC. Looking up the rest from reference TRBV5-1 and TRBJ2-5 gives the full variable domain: KAGVTQTPRYLIKTRGQQVTLSCSPISGHRSVSWYQQTPGQGLQFLFEYFSETQRNKGNFPGRFSGRQFSNSRSEMNVSTLELGDSALYLCASSPYRTRGDETQYFGPGTRLLVL.

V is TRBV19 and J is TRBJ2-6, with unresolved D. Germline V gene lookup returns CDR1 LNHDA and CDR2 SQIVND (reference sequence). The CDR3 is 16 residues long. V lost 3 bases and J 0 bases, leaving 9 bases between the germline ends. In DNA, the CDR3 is TGTGCCAGTAGTATCAACTATCTCTCTGGGGCCAACGTCCTGACTTTC. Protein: CASSINYLSGANVLTF.

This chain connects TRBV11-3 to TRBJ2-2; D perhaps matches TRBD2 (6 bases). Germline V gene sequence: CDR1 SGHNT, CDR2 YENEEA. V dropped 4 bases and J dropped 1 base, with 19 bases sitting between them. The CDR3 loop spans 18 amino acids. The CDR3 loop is CASSSSSEEGWNTGELFF. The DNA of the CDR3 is TGTGCCAGCAGCTCCTCCTCGGAGGAGGGCTGGAACACCGGGGAGCTGTTTTTT. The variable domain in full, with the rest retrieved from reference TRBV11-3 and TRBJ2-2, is EAGVVQSPRYKIIEKKQPVAFWCNPISGHNTLYWYLQNLGQGPELLIRYENEEAVDDSQLPKDRFSAERLKGVDSTLKIQPAELGDSAVYLCASSSSSEEGWNTGELFFGEGSRLTVL.

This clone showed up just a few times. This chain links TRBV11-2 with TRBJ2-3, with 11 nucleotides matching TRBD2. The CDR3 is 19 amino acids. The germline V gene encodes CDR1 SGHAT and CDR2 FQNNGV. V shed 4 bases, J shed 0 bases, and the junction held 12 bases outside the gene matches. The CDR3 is CASSYTGTSGATSTDTQYF. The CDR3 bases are TGTGCCAGCAGCTACACCGGGACTAGCGGAGCGACTAGCACAGATACGCAGTATTTT.

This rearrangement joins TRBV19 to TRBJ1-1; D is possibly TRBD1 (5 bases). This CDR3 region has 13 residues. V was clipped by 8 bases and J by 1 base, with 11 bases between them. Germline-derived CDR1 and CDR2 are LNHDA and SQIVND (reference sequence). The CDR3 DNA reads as TGTGCCAGTCGCACCGGGGGGAACACTGAAGCTTTCTTT. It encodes CASRTGGNTEAFF.

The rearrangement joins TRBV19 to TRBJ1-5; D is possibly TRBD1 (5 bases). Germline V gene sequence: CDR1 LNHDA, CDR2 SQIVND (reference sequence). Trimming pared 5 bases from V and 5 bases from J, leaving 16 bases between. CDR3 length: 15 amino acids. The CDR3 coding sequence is TGTGCCAGTAGTGATAAGGCAGGGTGGGATCAGCCCCAGCATTTT. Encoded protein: CASSDKAGWDQPQHF.

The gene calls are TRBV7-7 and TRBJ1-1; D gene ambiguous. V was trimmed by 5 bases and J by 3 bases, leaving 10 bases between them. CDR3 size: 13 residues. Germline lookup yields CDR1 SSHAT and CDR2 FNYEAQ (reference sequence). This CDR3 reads CASSRGEDTEAFF. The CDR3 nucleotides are TGTGCCAGCAGCCGTGGGGAGGACACTGAAGCTTTCTTT.

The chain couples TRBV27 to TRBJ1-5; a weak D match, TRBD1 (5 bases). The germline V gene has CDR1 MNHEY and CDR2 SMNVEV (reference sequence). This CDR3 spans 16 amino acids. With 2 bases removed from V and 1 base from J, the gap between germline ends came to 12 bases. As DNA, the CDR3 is TGTGCCAGCAGTTTAAATCCGGGGGGAAGCAATCAGCCCCAGCATTTT. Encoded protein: CASSLNPGGSNQPQHF.

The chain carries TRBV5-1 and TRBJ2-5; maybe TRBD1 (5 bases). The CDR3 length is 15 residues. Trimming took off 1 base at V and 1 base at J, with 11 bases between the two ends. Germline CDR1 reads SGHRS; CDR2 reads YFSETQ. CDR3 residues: CASSLHRPPQETQYF. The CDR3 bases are TGCGCCAGCAGCTTGCACAGGCCACCCCAAGAGACCCAGTACTTC. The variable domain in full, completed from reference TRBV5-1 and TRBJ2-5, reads KAGVTQTPRYLIKTRGQQVTLSCSPISGHRSVSWYQQTPGQGLQFLFEYFSETQRNKGNFPGRFSGRQFSNSRSEMNVSTLELGDSALYLCASSLHRPPQETQYFGPGTRLLVL.

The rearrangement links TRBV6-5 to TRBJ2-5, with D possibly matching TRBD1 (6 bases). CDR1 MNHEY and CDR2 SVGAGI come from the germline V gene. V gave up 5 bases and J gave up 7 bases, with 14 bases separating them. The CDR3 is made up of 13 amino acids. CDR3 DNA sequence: TGTGCCAGCAGTAGGACAGCCCTCGGGACCCAGTACTTC. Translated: CASSRTALGTQYF.

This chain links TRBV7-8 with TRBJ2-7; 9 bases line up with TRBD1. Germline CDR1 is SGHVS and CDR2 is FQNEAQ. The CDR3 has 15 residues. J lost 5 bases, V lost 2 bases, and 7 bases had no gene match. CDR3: CASSLTGTGFDEQYF. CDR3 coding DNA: TGTGCCAGCAGCTTAACCGGGACAGGGTTCGACGAGCAGTACTTC.